This T cell receptor (beta chain) was profiled in a study of T-cell reconstitution after alpha-beta-depleted transplantation in children. This CDR3 spans 14 amino acids. With 5 bases removed from V and 6 bases from J, the gap between germline ends came to 11 bases. A TCRbeta library incorporating unique molecular identifiers was prepared. TCRdb reprocessed the PCR reads with MiXCR, giving one entry per CDR3 protein. The sample includes about 830,000 distinct CDR3 sequences, approximately 15% of them seen just once. A word on this clonotype: The antigen is not known.

Study-level findings and limits: Surviving thymic progenitors and recipient T cells were the source of high TCRbeta diversity at day 60 in some patients. T-cell counts and diversity at one year post-transplant came mainly from newly produced T cells. Alpha-beta T cells about two months after transplant reportedly derived from several hundred expanded graft clones.

The sequencing here drew on PBMCs, mostly from graft donor cells, taken 360 days after TCRalphabeta/CD19-depleted stem cell transplant. The chain employs TRBV12-3 or TRBV12-4 and TRBJ1-6, with a possible D match to TRBD1 (6 bases). The source of this sequence is a male patient younger than 18 who had a stem cell transplant for acute lymphoblastic leukemia, so the T cells may come from the graft donor. CDR3 in DNA: TGTGCCAGCAGTCGGACAGAACCTAATTCACCCCTCCACTTT. Translating it yields CASSRTEPNSPLHF.